A selection of T cell receptor beta chains follows, all from one sample in a study of cytomegalovirus exposure and HLA in healthy donors. Libraries were prepared by immunoSEQ multiplex PCR; TCRdb keeps only in-frame clonotypes and omits some of them. The table has some 150,000 clones, approximately 79% seen once. Sequenced: PBMCs. These receptors were taken from a woman aged 35 to 49 in good health and CMV-seropositive. Both conserved end residues are part of each CDR3. A D gene is named only where the DNA matches it firmly. Only some rows state a clone size, as once, few, many or a class for expanded clones.

d_call: NA
v_call: TRBV19
clone_size: NA
j_call: TRBJ2-4
cdr3_aa: CASSEGGNIQYF
cdr3_nt: TGTGCCAGTAGCGAAGGGGGAAACATTCAGTACTTC

d_call: NA
v_call: TRBV19
clone_size: NA
j_call: TRBJ2-7
cdr3_aa: CASSGVIPPYEQYF
cdr3_nt: TGTGCCAGTAGCGGGGTCATACCTCCCTACGAGCAGTACTTC

d_call: NA
v_call: TRBV27
clone_size: NA
j_call: TRBJ2-7
cdr3_aa: CASSAGPSYEQYF
cdr3_nt: TGTGCCAGCAGTGCGGGACCTTCCTACGAGCAGTACTTC

d_call: TRBD1
v_call: TRBV2
clone_size: NA
j_call: TRBJ1-2
cdr3_aa: CASSGQGYGYTF
cdr3_nt: TGTGCCAGCAGTGGACAGGGGTATGGCTACACCTTC

d_call: TRBD2
v_call: TRBV5-1
clone_size: NA
j_call: TRBJ2-3
cdr3_aa: CASSSSSGGLNTQYF
cdr3_nt: TGCGCCAGCAGCTCCTCTAGCGGGGGTCTAAATACGCAGTATTTT

d_call: NA
v_call: TRBV9
clone_size: NA
j_call: TRBJ2-3
cdr3_aa: CASSDERGGGSVQYF
cdr3_nt: TGTGCCAGCAGCGACGAGAGGGGGGGAGGCTCGGTGCAGTATTTT

d_call: NA
v_call: TRBV5-4
clone_size: once
j_call: TRBJ1-6
cdr3_aa: CASSLVAESGNSPLHF
cdr3_nt: TGTGCCAGCAGCTTGGTAGCGGAGTCCGGGAATTCACCCCTCCACTTT

d_call: NA
v_call: TRBV10-3
clone_size: NA
j_call: TRBJ1-1
cdr3_aa: CAISESEMNTEAFF
cdr3_nt: TGTGCCATCAGTGAGTCAGAGATGAACACTGAAGCTTTCTTT

d_call: NA
v_call: TRBV5-1
clone_size: NA
j_call: TRBJ1-3
cdr3_aa: CASRKTVSGNTIYF
cdr3_nt: TGCGCCAGCAGAAAGACAGTCTCTGGAAACACCATATATTTT

d_call: NA
v_call: TRBV2
clone_size: NA
j_call: TRBJ2-5
cdr3_aa: CASRLAGSETQYF
cdr3_nt: TGTGCCAGCAGGTTGGCAGGGTCCGAGACCCAGTACTTC

d_call: TRBD2
v_call: TRBV6-6
clone_size: NA
j_call: TRBJ2-7
cdr3_aa: CASSSSGGRYEQYF
cdr3_nt: TGTGCCAGCAGTAGTAGCGGGGGAAGATACGAGCAGTACTTC

d_call: TRBD1
v_call: TRBV18
clone_size: NA
j_call: TRBJ1-5
cdr3_aa: CASSPGTGSNQPQHF
cdr3_nt: TGTGCCAGCTCACCAGGGACAGGGAGCAATCAGCCCCAGCATTTT

d_call: NA
v_call: TRBV28
clone_size: NA
j_call: TRBJ1-2
cdr3_aa: CASIEQDYGYTF
cdr3_nt: TGTGCCAGCATCGAACAAGACTATGGCTACACCTTC

d_call: NA
v_call: TRBV27
clone_size: NA
j_call: TRBJ1-2
cdr3_aa: CASRGFGGAWGYTF
cdr3_nt: TGTGCCAGCAGGGGGTTTGGGGGCGCCTGGGGCTACACCTTC

d_call: NA
v_call: TRBV7-3
clone_size: once
j_call: TRBJ2-2
cdr3_aa: CASSDRKKQGNTGELFF
cdr3_nt: TGTGCCAGCAGCGACAGAAAAAAGCAGGGGAACACCGGGGAGCTGTTTTTT

d_call: TRBD1
v_call: TRBV10-2
clone_size: NA
j_call: TRBJ2-5
cdr3_aa: CASKLTGEYQETQYF
cdr3_nt: TGCGCCAGCAAACTGACAGGGGAGTACCAAGAGACCCAGTACTTC

d_call: TRBD1
v_call: TRBV9
clone_size: NA
j_call: TRBJ1-5
cdr3_aa: CASSQGQGYQPQHF
cdr3_nt: TGTGCCAGCAGCCAGGGACAGGGATATCAGCCCCAGCATTTT

d_call: NA
v_call: TRBV6-5
clone_size: NA
j_call: TRBJ2-7
cdr3_aa: CASSRVRLSYEQYF
cdr3_nt: TGTGCCAGCAGTCGGGTTAGGTTGTCCTACGAGCAGTACTTC

d_call: TRBD1
v_call: TRBV18
clone_size: NA
j_call: TRBJ2-2
cdr3_aa: CASFTGTANTGELFF
cdr3_nt: TGTGCCAGCTTCACCGGGACAGCAAACACCGGGGAGCTGTTTTTT

d_call: NA
v_call: TRBV6-1
clone_size: NA
j_call: TRBJ1-6
cdr3_aa: CASRVQGNSPLHF
cdr3_nt: TGTGCCAGCAGAGTACAGGGAAATTCACCCCTCCACTTT

d_call: TRBD1
v_call: TRBV6-1
clone_size: few
j_call: TRBJ2-1
cdr3_aa: CASSLGQGYDNEQFF
cdr3_nt: TGTGCCAGCAGTTTAGGACAGGGGTATGACAATGAGCAGTTCTTC

d_call: NA
v_call: TRBV10-3
clone_size: NA
j_call: TRBJ2-5
cdr3_aa: CAISSGQRETQYF
cdr3_nt: TGTGCCATCAGCTCGGGACAACGAGAGACCCAGTACTTC

d_call: NA
v_call: TRBV2
clone_size: few
j_call: TRBJ1-4
cdr3_aa: CASSRSNNRVTNEKLFF
cdr3_nt: TGTGCCAGCAGCCGTTCTAATAACAGGGTCACTAATGAAAAACTGTTTTTT

d_call: TRBD1
v_call: TRBV5-4
clone_size: NA
j_call: TRBJ2-2
cdr3_aa: CASSPQGDTGELFF
cdr3_nt: TGTGCCAGCAGCCCCCAGGGGGACACCGGGGAGCTGTTTTTT

d_call: NA
v_call: TRBV7-9
clone_size: NA
j_call: TRBJ2-1
cdr3_aa: CASSLGQRQFF
cdr3_nt: TGTGCCAGCAGCTTAGGGCAGCGGCAGTTCTTC

d_call: NA
v_call: TRBV27
clone_size: NA
j_call: TRBJ1-1
cdr3_aa: CASSLAGTWNTEAFF
cdr3_nt: TGTGCCAGCAGTTTGGCCGGGACATGGAACACTGAAGCTTTCTTT

d_call: NA
v_call: TRBV2
clone_size: NA
j_call: TRBJ2-7
cdr3_aa: CASRVETPTYEQYF
cdr3_nt: TGTGCCAGCAGGGTAGAAACCCCCACCTACGAGCAGTACTTC

d_call: NA
v_call: TRBV12-5
clone_size: once
j_call: TRBJ2-3
cdr3_aa: CASGLVAGARDTQYF
cdr3_nt: TGTGCTAGTGGTTTGGTGGCGGGGGCCCGAGATACGCAGTATTTT

d_call: NA
v_call: TRBV7-9
clone_size: NA
j_call: TRBJ2-3
cdr3_aa: CASSPQTSTDTQYF
cdr3_nt: TGTGCCAGCAGCCCCCAGACTAGCACAGATACGCAGTATTTT

d_call: TRBD1
v_call: TRBV28
clone_size: NA
j_call: TRBJ1-5
cdr3_aa: CASSPSGGGRNQPQHF
cdr3_nt: TGTGCCAGCAGCCCATCAGGAGGGGGCCGCAATCAGCCCCAGCATTTT

d_call: NA
v_call: TRBV28
clone_size: NA
j_call: TRBJ1-5
cdr3_aa: CASSLSWSLIGRPSNQPQHF
cdr3_nt: TGTGCCAGCAGTTTATCGTGGAGTCTGATAGGGAGACCCAGCAATCAGCCCCAGCATTTT

d_call: NA
v_call: TRBV5-1
clone_size: NA
j_call: TRBJ2-7
cdr3_aa: CASSLGFASYEQYF
cdr3_nt: TGCGCCAGCAGCTTGGGGTTTGCCAGCTACGAGCAGTACTTC

d_call: NA
v_call: TRBV18
clone_size: NA
j_call: TRBJ1-6
cdr3_aa: CASSPFSQGDNSPLHF
cdr3_nt: TGTGCCAGCTCACCATTCAGTCAGGGTGATAATTCACCCCTCCACTTT

d_call: NA
v_call: TRBV11-2
clone_size: NA
j_call: TRBJ2-7
cdr3_aa: CASSEYGQYYEQYF
cdr3_nt: TGTGCCAGCAGCGAGTATGGACAGTACTACGAGCAGTACTTC

d_call: TRBD2
v_call: TRBV5-1
clone_size: NA
j_call: TRBJ2-1
cdr3_aa: CASSRVAGEGEQFF
cdr3_nt: TGCGCCAGCAGCAGGGTAGCGGGGGAAGGTGAGCAGTTCTTC

d_call: NA
v_call: TRBV7-3
clone_size: NA
j_call: TRBJ2-1
cdr3_aa: CASSLTHAEQFF
cdr3_nt: TGTGCCAGCAGCTTAACACACGCTGAGCAGTTCTTC

d_call: TRBD2
v_call: TRBV11-2
clone_size: NA
j_call: TRBJ2-1
cdr3_aa: CASSWGGLKDNEQFF
cdr3_nt: TGTGCCAGCAGCTGGGGGGGACTGAAAGACAATGAGCAGTTCTTC

d_call: TRBD1
v_call: TRBV10-3
clone_size: NA
j_call: TRBJ2-7
cdr3_aa: CAIKRRGGTGVDEQYF
cdr3_nt: TGTGCCATCAAAAGGCGTGGGGGGACAGGGGTGGACGAGCAGTACTTC

d_call: TRBD1
v_call: TRBV30
clone_size: NA
j_call: TRBJ1-2
cdr3_aa: CAWRGTAANYGYTF
cdr3_nt: TGTGCCTGGAGGGGGACAGCGGCTAACTATGGCTACACCTTC

d_call: NA
v_call: TRBV6-7
clone_size: NA
j_call: TRBJ2-2
cdr3_aa: CASSWRGRGTGELFF
cdr3_nt: TGTGCCAGCAGTTGGCGGGGGCGAGGCACCGGGGAGCTGTTTTTT

d_call: TRBD2
v_call: TRBV18
clone_size: NA
j_call: TRBJ2-1
cdr3_aa: CASSPPTSGGNEQFF
cdr3_nt: TGTGCCAGCTCACCACCGACCAGCGGGGGTAATGAGCAGTTCTTC

d_call: TRBD1
v_call: TRBV2
clone_size: NA
j_call: TRBJ1-1
cdr3_aa: CASRGGQGLNEAFF
cdr3_nt: TGTGCCAGCAGGGGGGGACAGGGCCTAAATGAAGCTTTCTTT

d_call: NA
v_call: TRBV5-4
clone_size: NA
j_call: TRBJ2-4
cdr3_aa: CASSGGGVGKNIQCF
cdr3_nt: TGTGCCAGCAGTGGAGGAGGGGTTGGCAAAAACATTCAGTGCTTC

d_call: NA
v_call: TRBV28
clone_size: NA
j_call: TRBJ2-7
cdr3_aa: CASSTYRERQYF
cdr3_nt: TGTGCCAGCAGTACCTACAGGGAACGGCAGTACTTC

d_call: TRBD1
v_call: TRBV15
clone_size: few
j_call: TRBJ2-1
cdr3_aa: CATSRGIGGRGHVNEQFF
cdr3_nt: TGTGCCACCAGCAGAGGGATCGGCGGCAGGGGGCACGTTAATGAGCAGTTCTTC

d_call: NA
v_call: TRBV10-3
clone_size: NA
j_call: TRBJ1-6
cdr3_aa: CAISEGQVTNSPLHF
cdr3_nt: TGTGCCATCAGTGAGGGGCAGGTCACTAATTCACCCCTCCACTTT

d_call: NA
v_call: TRBV7-3
clone_size: NA
j_call: TRBJ2-2
cdr3_aa: CASSLNALKGELFF
cdr3_nt: TGTGCCAGCAGCTTAAATGCGTTGAAAGGGGAGCTGTTTTTT

d_call: NA
v_call: TRBV21-1
clone_size: NA
j_call: TRBJ1-3
cdr3_aa: CASKGGFGGPPGNTIYF
cdr3_nt: TGTGCCAGCAAGGGGGGGTTTGGGGGGCCCCCTGGAAACACCATATATTTT

d_call: TRBD1
v_call: TRBV27
clone_size: NA
j_call: TRBJ2-7
cdr3_aa: CASSTWTGGVYEQYF
cdr3_nt: TGTGCCAGCAGTACCTGGACAGGGGGCGTCTACGAGCAGTACTTC

d_call: NA
v_call: TRBV2
clone_size: once
j_call: TRBJ2-5
cdr3_aa: CASMQSGETQYF
cdr3_nt: TGTGCCAGCATGCAGAGCGGAGAGACCCAGTACTTC

d_call: TRBD1
v_call: TRBV27
clone_size: NA
j_call: TRBJ1-2
cdr3_aa: CASRPGQGINYGYTF
cdr3_nt: TGTGCCAGCAGACCTGGACAGGGAATTAACTATGGCTACACCTTC

d_call: TRBD2
v_call: TRBV19
clone_size: few
j_call: TRBJ2-7
cdr3_aa: CASSIDGTSGSYEQYF
cdr3_nt: TGTGCCAGTAGTATAGATGGGACTAGCGGCTCCTACGAGCAGTACTTC

d_call: NA
v_call: TRBV9
clone_size: NA
j_call: TRBJ2-7
cdr3_aa: CASSISTITYEQYF
cdr3_nt: TGTGCCAGCAGCATATCGACTATCACCTACGAGCAGTACTTC

d_call: NA
v_call: TRBV19
clone_size: NA
j_call: TRBJ1-5
cdr3_aa: CASSIGARLINQPQHF
cdr3_nt: TGTGCCAGTAGTATAGGGGCCAGGTTGATTAATCAGCCCCAGCATTTT

d_call: TRBD1
v_call: TRBV19
clone_size: NA
j_call: TRBJ1-6
cdr3_aa: CASSTTGGGSPLHF
cdr3_nt: TGTGCCAGTAGTACCACAGGGGGGGGTTCACCCCTCCACTTT

d_call: NA
v_call: TRBV11-2
clone_size: NA
j_call: TRBJ2-5
cdr3_aa: CASSLAGWETQYF
cdr3_nt: TGTGCCAGCAGCTTAGCAGGGTGGGAGACCCAGTACTTC

d_call: TRBD1
v_call: TRBV15
clone_size: NA
j_call: TRBJ1-2
cdr3_aa: CATRRDRGGYGYTF
cdr3_nt: TGTGCCACCAGACGAGACAGGGGTGGTTATGGCTACACCTTC

d_call: NA
v_call: TRBV2
clone_size: NA
j_call: TRBJ2-7
cdr3_aa: CASRVRISYEQYF
cdr3_nt: TGTGCCAGCAGGGTCAGAATCTCCTACGAGCAGTACTTC

d_call: TRBD2
v_call: TRBV7-4
clone_size: few
j_call: TRBJ2-1
cdr3_aa: CASSLWSSGIYNEQFF
cdr3_nt: TGTGCCAGCAGCTTATGGTCTAGCGGGATCTACAATGAGCAGTTCTTC

d_call: NA
v_call: TRBV30
clone_size: few
j_call: TRBJ2-5
cdr3_aa: CAWDRAGETQYF
cdr3_nt: TGTGCCTGGGACAGGGCGGGGGAGACCCAGTACTTC